This record concerns one TCR beta chain sequence. Clones were read by immunoSEQ multiplex PCR, and TCRdb kept only the in-frame ones, dropping some. The sample carries about 210,000 clones, around 81% recorded once. Participant-reported clinical history was the basis for cohort assignment. V lost 6 bases, J lost 5 bases, and 13 bases lay in between. Germline V lookup: CDR1 MDHEN, CDR2 SYDVKM. The CDR3 totals 13 residues. The data stem from a study of blood T cell repertoires in COVID-19. The gene calls are TRBV28 and TRBJ2-5; a weak D match, TRBD1 (5 bases). Sequenced input: PBMCs or T cells enriched from blood (not recorded which). The TCR sequence derives from a woman in her forties or fifties with acute COVID-19. This chain's CDR3 is CASSAGHLETQYF. The CDR3 region has the DNA TGTGCCAGCAGCGCCGGACACCTGGAGACCCAGTACTTC.